This T cell receptor beta chain was identified during a study of blood T cell repertoires in COVID-19. Study in general: COVID-19 samples, acute and convalescent, were from the United States, Italy and Spain.

Trimming cost V 2 bases and J 2 bases, with 13 bases left between them. The CDR3 is 16 amino acids. Germline CDR1 and CDR2: SGHNT and YENEEA. Clones were sequenced by immunoSEQ multiplex PCR, and TCRdb holds only the in-frame ones, with some missing. Of fewer than 75,000 clones listed, 92% are singletons. The chain uses TRBV11-3 and TRBJ2-1, with D possibly TRBD1 on 5 matching bases. The origin of this receptor is a man aged 45-65 years with active COVID-19. Sequencing input: peripheral blood. The CDR3 DNA is TGTGCCAGCAGCTTAACCACAGGAATAACCTACAATGAGCAGTTCTTC. Translation gives CASSLTTGITYNEQFF.